What follows is one TCR beta chain and its context. As yet, its antigen is unknown. At one end the junction does not follow the germline gene, possibly because of a read error. The data stem from a study of chemoradiotherapy in HPV16-positive cancers. The overall study: Functional T-cell assays on a couple of HPV16-positive patients' cells defined candidate HPV-specific clones and common TCR motifs. Broader study findings: During treatment, candidate HPV-specific clones and E7-related motifs expanded in tumor. Functional assays defining HPV-specific T cells used only a couple of HPV16-positive patients.

Measured with immunoSEQ multiplex PCR; TCRdb has only the in-frame clones, and not every one. This sample has a few thousand clones; around four fifths occur once, and the top ten carry about 38%. This clonotype was obtained from a human donor with HPV-associated anogenital cancer. The sample here was taken from a patient who underwent chemoradiotherapy.

CDR3: CASSEADGYQGTQYF. CDR3 DNA sequence: TGTGCCAGCAGTGAAGCCGACGGCTACCAAGGGACCCAGTACTTC. The J gene is TRBJ2-5, the V gene TRBV2, with D unclear. Germline values: CDR1 SNHLY, CDR2 FYNNEI. This CDR3 is built from 15 residues.